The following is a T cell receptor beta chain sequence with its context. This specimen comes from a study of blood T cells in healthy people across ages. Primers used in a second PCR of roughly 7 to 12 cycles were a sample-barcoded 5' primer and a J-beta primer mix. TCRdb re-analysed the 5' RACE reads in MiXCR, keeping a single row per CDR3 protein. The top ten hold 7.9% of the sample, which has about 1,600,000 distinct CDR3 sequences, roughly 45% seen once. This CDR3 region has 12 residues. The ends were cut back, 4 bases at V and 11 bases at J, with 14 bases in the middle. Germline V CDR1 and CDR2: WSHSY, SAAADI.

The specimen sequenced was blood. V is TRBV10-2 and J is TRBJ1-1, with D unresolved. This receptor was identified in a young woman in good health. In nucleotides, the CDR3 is TGCGCCAGCAGTGTAGGCGGGTCGGAGGCTTTCTTT. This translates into CASSVGGSEAFF.